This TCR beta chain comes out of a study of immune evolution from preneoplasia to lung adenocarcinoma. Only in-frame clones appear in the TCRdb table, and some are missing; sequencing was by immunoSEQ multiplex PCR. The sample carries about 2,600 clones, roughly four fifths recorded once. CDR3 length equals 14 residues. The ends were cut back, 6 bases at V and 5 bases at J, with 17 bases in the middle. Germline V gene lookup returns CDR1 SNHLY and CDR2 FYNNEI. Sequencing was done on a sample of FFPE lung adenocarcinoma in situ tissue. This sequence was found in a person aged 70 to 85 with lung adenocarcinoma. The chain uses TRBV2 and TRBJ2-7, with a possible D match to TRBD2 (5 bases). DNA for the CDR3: TGTGCCAGCAGCCCTGGACTGGAGGTCGACGAGCAGTACTTC. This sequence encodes CASSPGLEVDEQYF.